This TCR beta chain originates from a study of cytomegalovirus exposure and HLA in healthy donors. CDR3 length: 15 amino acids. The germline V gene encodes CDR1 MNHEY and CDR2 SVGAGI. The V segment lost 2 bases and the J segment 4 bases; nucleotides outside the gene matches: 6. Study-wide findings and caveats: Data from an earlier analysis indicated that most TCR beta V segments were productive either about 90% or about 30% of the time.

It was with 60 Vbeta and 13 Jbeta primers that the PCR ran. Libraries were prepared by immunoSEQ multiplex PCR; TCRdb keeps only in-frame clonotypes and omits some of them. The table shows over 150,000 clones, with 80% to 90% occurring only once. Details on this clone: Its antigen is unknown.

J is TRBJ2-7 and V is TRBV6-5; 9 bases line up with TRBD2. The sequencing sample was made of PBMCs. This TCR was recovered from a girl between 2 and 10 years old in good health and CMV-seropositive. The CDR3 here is CASSYEGTSLYEQYF. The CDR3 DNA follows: TGTGCCAGCAGTTACGAGGGGACTAGCCTTTACGAGCAGTACTTC.